This TCR beta chain was recovered during a study of molecular identifiers for immune sequencing clone quantification. Overall study findings and caveats: Among over 950,000 naive cells, as was reported, spiked Jurkat TCR RNA from one cell was detectable. Shared barcodes on identical TCR molecules could underestimate the sizes of highly expanded clones.

Naive CD8 libraries were made from about 20,000 to 1,000,000 sorted cells, and they used 10%, 30% or 50% RNA. TCRdb re-analysed the PCR reads in MiXCR, keeping a single row per CDR3 protein. The sample contains more than 95,000 distinct CDR3 sequences, 24% of which appear only once. The CDR3 contains 15 residues. Germline-derived CDR1 and CDR2 are SEHNR and FQNEAQ (reference sequence). Trimming removed 4 bases from V and 2 bases from J; junction bases left unmatched: 3. A word on this clonotype: Its antigen is unknown.

The receptor was isolated from a human donor in good health. Some libraries in this study had Jurkat cell RNA spiked in. Sequenced sample: naive CD8+ T cells from blood, with Jurkat cell RNA spiked in. Subset in this sample: FACS-sorted CD8+CD4-CCR7+CD45RA+ naive T cells. The chain employs TRBV7-9 and TRBJ2-1; 9 bases fit TRBD2. As DNA, the CDR3 is TGTGCCAGCAGCTCCGGGACTAGCCCCTACAATGAGCAGTTCTTC. Translated: CASSSGTSPYNEQFF.